This T cell receptor (beta chain) was retrieved from a study of shared T cell receptors in the human thymus. Only in-frame clones appear in the TCRdb table, and some are missing; sequencing was by immunoSEQ multiplex PCR. The table has about 730,000 clones, 70% to 90% seen once. The CDR3 contains 15 residues. Germline assignment: CDR1 MNHEY and CDR2 SMNVEV (reference sequence). Trimming took 6 bases from V and 6 from J; bases not matched to a gene: 8. These data are also associated with another study on human thymus T cells. This second report adds: Corrective heart surgery yielded the resections from which the thymus tissue came. Across thymic and blood repertoires, the usage of V and J genes appeared to be biased.

The sequenced material came from thymocytes. The receptor was isolated from a girl under three years old with a congenital heart defect. The chain recombines TRBV27 with TRBJ2-3, with 11 positions matching TRBD2. The CDR3 region has the DNA TGTGCCAGCAGCCCCGGGACTAGCGGAGCCGATACGCAGTATTTT. It codes for CASSPGTSGADTQYF.